The 14 T cell receptor beta chains below come from one sample, sequenced in a study of T-cell memory formation after mild COVID-19. TCRdb redid the calling of the 5' RACE reads with MiXCR, one entry per CDR3 protein. The repertoire holds more than 70,000 distinct CDR3 sequences, with roughly 14% as singletons. The source material was PBMCs or a T cell subset sorted from them (not recorded which). All receptors derive from an adult woman who had mild COVID-19 (a few samples of this study predate the infection). Cell type and time point are not known.

This clonotype was seen more than once but under ten times. The rearrangement links TRBV12-3 or TRBV12-4 to TRBJ2-1, with D hard to call. This CDR3 is 13 amino acids long. V was clipped by 7 bases and J by 1 base, with 8 bases between them. Written as DNA, the CDR3 is TGTGCCAGCACCGCTACATCCTACAATGAGCAGTTCTTC. This translates into CASTATSYNEQFF.

V usage is TRBV12-3 or TRBV12-4 and J usage is TRBJ2-1; possible D gene TRBD2, 7 bases. The CDR3 runs 16 residues. Trimming removed 4 bases from V and 6 bases from J, with 19 bases in between. The CDR3 bases are TGTGCCAGCAGTTCCCTCCCGGGGGGCCCTAGCAATGAGCAGTTCTTC. It encodes CASSSLPGGPSNEQFF.

The V gene is TRBV25-1, the J gene TRBJ1-2; a possible D gene is TRBD1 (6 bases). Deletions cut 4 bases from V and 7 bases from J, with 16 bases between. The CDR3 runs 14 residues. Germline V lookup: CDR1 MGHDK, CDR2 SYGVNS. The CDR3 is CASSGLGGRTGYTF. CDR3 DNA sequence: TGTGCCAGCAGTGGCCTTGGGGGGCGGACTGGCTACACCTTC.

The V gene is TRBV20-1, the J gene TRBJ2-1; D is ambiguous. Germline V gene data show CDR1 as DFQATT and CDR2 as SNEGSKA (reference sequence). The CDR3 sequence is 10 residues long. Trimming removed 3 bases at V and 9 bases at J, with 6 bases between. The CDR3 region has the DNA TGCAGTGCTAGGGGCGGTGAGCAGTTCTTC. This translates into CSARGGEQFF.

The chain links TRBV7-9 to TRBJ2-1, with a weak D call TRBD2 (6 bases). V gave up 2 bases and J gave up 5 bases, with 13 bases separating them. CDR1 and CDR2 from the germline V gene are SEHNR and FQNEAQ (reference sequence). The CDR3 is 15 amino acids. The CDR3 DNA is TGTGCCAGCAGCTTAAGCGGGTGGAGGGACAATGAGCAGTTCTTC. Amino acids: CASSLSGWRDNEQFF.

This clonotype showed up just a few times. V and J are TRBV4-3 and TRBJ2-7, with TRBD2 identical over 7 bases. This CDR3 region has 14 residues. CDR1 is LGHNA, CDR2 YSLEER, per germline. V shed 1 base and J 4 bases; nucleotides not matched to a gene: 4. CDR3 in amino acids: CASSQAGGTYEQYF. DNA of the CDR3: TGCGCCAGCAGCCAAGCGGGAGGTACTTACGAGCAGTACTTC.

This clonotype occurred a few times. This chain connects TRBV18 to TRBJ1-1, with a weak D call TRBD1 (5 bases). Per germline, CDR1 KGHSH and CDR2 LQKENI. The CDR3 spans 11 residues. V shed 6 bases and J shed 7 bases, with 9 bases lying between them. The CDR3 spells CASSRDREAFF. In DNA, the CDR3 is TGTGCCAGCTCCCGGGACCGTGAAGCTTTCTTT.

Only a few counts were recorded for this clonotype. The V and J genes are TRBV7-9 and TRBJ2-1; D unresolved. V was clipped by 6 bases and J by 3 bases, with 9 bases between them. This CDR3 has 13 amino acids. Germline values: CDR1 SEHNR, CDR2 FQNEAQ (reference sequence). The CDR3 nucleotides are TGTGCCAGCAGGGACCCATACTACAATGAGCAGTTCTTC. Protein sequence: CASRDPYYNEQFF. Combining the CDR3 with reference TRBV7-9 and TRBJ2-1 gives the whole variable domain DTGVSQNPRHKITKRGQNVTFRCDPISEHNRLYWYRQTLGQGPEFLTYFQNEAQLEKSRLLSDRFSAERPKGSFSTLEIQRTEQGDSAMYLCASRDPYYNEQFFGPGTRLTVL.

The chain uses TRBV20-1 and TRBJ2-7; D not certain. The V gene's germline CDR1 is DFQATT and CDR2 SNEGSKA (reference sequence). The CDR3 has 13 amino acids. V shed 3 bases and J shed 1 base, with 10 bases lying between them. CDR3 sequence: CSASVRRSYEQYF. DNA for the CDR3: TGCAGTGCTAGTGTCCGTCGATCCTACGAGCAGTACTTC.

This clonotype was counted a few times. The chain carries TRBV7-9 and TRBJ2-5, with D perhaps given as TRBD1 or TRBD2 (5 bases each). The germline V gene has CDR1 SEHNR and CDR2 FQNEAQ (reference sequence). Trimming removed 3 bases at V and 3 bases at J, with 17 bases between. CDR3 length: 16 residues. For the CDR3, the DNA is TGTGCCAGCAGCTTTCCGAGGGGCATTGTTAAAGAGACCCAGTACTTC. Its protein product is CASSFPRGIVKETQYF.

This clonotype turned up a few times. This rearrangement joins TRBV27 to TRBJ2-4; D is perhaps TRBD1 (6 bases). V lost 5 bases to trimming and J lost 7 bases, with 18 bases between them. CDR1 is MNHEY, CDR2 SMNVEV, per germline (reference sequence). This CDR3 region has 15 residues. Here the CDR3 DNA reads TGTGCCAGCAGTCCCAGGGGCCCAGCCGGGAACATTCAGTACTTC. It yields the protein CASSPRGPAGNIQYF.

This clonotype was detected ten times or more. The chain is built from TRBV30 and TRBJ2-7; TRBD2 agrees at 8 bases. CDR1 and CDR2 from the germline V gene are GTSNPN and SVGIG (reference sequence). The CDR3 is 13 residues long. The V and J ends lost 6 bases and 4 bases, in that order; junction bases with no gene match: 8. The CDR3 DNA sequence: TGTGCCTGTAAAGCGGGAGATCGTTACGAGCAGTACTTC. Its translation is CACKAGDRYEQYF.

This clonotype was observed a handful of times. The CDR3 is CASSLSRGIAYEQYF. Here the CDR3 DNA reads TGTGCCAGCAGCTTAAGTCGAGGGATCGCCTACGAGCAGTACTTC. The chain recombines TRBV7-3 with TRBJ2-7; a weak D match, TRBD2 (5 bases). Deletions cut 1 base from V and 2 bases from J, with 12 bases between. Germline loops: CDR1 SGHTA, CDR2 FQGTGA. The CDR3 length is 15 residues.

The chain joins TRBV27 to TRBJ2-7; TRBD1 matches at 7 bases. The CDR3 has 16 amino acids. Trimming took 0 bases from V and 4 from J; bases not matched to a gene: 9. CDR1 and CDR2 from the germline V gene are MNHEY and SMNVEV (reference sequence). DNA for the CDR3: TGTGCCAGCAGTTTATCATATAACAGGGGCCGGTACGAGCAGTACTTC. As protein: CASSLSYNRGRYEQYF.